The present TCR beta chain was sequenced within a study of glioma-infiltrating T cells. General study results and limits: Gliomas, especially low-grade, showed above-expected tissue-blood divergence; non-neoplastic patients showed below. Tissue and blood shared very few CDR3 sequences.

TCR alpha and beta CDR3 regions were amplified from RNA using iRepertoire nested multiplex PCR. TCRdb reanalysed the multiplex PCR reads using MiXCR and keeps one entry per CDR3 protein. Found here are 160,000 or so distinct CDR3 sequences, roughly 45% of them singletons; the top ten hold around 4.9%. Germline V lookup: CDR1 ENHRY, CDR2 SYGVKD. The CDR3 sequence is 14 residues long. V lost 5 bases and J lost 1, with 10 bases in between. This clonotype was recorded many times. Its target is unknown. The specimen sequenced was glioma tissue, nonneoplastic brain tissue, or PBMCs (not recorded which). The receptor was derived from a human donor with low-grade glioma or glioblastoma, undergoing nonglioma brain surgery, or in good health (not recorded which). The J gene is TRBJ2-3, the V gene TRBV10-3, with a tentative D call TRBD1 (6 bases). CDR3 amino acids: CAISPNRGTDTQYF. The CDR3 region has the DNA TGTGCCATCAGTCCTAACAGGGGCACAGATACGCAGTATTTT.